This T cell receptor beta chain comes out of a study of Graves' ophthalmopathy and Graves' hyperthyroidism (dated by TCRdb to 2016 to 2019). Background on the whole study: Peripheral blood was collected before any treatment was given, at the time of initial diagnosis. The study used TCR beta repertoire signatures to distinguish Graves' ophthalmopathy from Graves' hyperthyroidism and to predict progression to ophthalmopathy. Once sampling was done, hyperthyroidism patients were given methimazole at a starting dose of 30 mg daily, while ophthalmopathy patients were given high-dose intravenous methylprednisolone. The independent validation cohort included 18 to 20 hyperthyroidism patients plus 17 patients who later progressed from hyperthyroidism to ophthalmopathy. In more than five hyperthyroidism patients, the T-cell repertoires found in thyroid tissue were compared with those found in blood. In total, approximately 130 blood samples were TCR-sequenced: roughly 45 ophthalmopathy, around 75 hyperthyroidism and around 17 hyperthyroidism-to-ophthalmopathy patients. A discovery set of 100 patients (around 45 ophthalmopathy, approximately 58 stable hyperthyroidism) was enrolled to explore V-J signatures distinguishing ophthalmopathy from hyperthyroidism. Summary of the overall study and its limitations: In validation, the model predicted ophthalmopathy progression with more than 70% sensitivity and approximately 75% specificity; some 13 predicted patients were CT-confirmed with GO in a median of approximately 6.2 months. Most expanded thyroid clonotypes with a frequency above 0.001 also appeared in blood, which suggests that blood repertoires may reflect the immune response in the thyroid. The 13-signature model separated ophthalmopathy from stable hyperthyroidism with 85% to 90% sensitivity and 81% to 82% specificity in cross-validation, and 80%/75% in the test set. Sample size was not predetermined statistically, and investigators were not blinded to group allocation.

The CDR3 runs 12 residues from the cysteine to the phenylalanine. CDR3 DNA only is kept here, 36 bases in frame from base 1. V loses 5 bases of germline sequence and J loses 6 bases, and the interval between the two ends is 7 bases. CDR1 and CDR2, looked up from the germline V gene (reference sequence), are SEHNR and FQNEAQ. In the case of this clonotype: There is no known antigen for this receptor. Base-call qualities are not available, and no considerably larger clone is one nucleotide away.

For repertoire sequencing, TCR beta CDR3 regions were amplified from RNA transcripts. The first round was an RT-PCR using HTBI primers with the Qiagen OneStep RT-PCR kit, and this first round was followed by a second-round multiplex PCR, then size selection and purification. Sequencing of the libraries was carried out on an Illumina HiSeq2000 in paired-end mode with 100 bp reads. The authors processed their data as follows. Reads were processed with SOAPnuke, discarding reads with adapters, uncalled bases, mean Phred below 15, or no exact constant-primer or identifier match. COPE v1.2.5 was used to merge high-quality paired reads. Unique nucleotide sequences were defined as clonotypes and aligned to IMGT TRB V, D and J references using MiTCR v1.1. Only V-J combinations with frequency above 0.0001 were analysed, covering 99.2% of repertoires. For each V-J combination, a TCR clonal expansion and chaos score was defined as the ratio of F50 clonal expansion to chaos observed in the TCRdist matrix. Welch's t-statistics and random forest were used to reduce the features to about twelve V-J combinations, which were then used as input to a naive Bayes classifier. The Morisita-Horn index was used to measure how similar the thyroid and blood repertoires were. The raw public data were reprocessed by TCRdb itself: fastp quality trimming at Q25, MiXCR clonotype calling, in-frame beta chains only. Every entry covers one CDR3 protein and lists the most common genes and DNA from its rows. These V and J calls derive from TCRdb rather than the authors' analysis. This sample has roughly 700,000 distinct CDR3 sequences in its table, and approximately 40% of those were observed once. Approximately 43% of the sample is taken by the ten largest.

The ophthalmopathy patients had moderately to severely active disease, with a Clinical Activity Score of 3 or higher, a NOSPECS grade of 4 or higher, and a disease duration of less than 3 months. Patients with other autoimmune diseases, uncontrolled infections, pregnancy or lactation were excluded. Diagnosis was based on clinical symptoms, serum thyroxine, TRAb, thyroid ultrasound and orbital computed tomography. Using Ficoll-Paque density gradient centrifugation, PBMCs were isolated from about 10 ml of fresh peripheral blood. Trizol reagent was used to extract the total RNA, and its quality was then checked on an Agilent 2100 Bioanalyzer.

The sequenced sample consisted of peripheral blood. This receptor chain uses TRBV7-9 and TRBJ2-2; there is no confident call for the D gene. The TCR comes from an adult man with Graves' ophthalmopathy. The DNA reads TGTGCCAGCAGCCATTCCGCCGGGGAGCTGTTTTTT. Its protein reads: CASSHSAGELFF.